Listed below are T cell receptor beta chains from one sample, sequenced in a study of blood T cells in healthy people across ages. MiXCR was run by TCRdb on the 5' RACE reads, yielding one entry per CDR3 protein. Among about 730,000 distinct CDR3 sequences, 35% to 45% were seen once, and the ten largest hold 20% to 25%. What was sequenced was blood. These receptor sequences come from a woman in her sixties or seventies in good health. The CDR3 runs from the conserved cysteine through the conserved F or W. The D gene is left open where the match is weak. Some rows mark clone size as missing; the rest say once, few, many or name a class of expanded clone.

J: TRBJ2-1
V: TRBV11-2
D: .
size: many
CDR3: CASSLDRYANEQFF
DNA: TGTGCCAGCAGCTTAGATCGGTATGCCAATGAGCAGTTCTTC

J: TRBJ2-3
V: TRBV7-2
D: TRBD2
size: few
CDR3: CASSELAGFQDTQYF
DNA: TGTGCCAGCAGCGAACTAGCGGGGTTTCAAGATACGCAGTATTTT

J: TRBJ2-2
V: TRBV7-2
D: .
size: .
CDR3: CASSLAPITSYTGELFF
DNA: TGTGCCAGCAGCCTAGCCCCAATTACTAGTTACACCGGGGAGCTGTTTTTT

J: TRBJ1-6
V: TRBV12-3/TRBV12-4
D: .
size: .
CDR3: CASRHNGDSPLHF
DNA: TGTGCCAGCAGGCATAATGGGGATTCACCCCTCCACTTT

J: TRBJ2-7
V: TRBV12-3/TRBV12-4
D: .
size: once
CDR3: CASKSSSGISCEQYF
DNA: TGTGCCAGCAAATCATCCAGCGGAATCTCCTGCGAGCAGTACTTC

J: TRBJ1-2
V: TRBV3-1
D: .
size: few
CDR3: CASTSVPNYGYTF
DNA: TGTGCCAGCACCAGCGTCCCAAACTATGGCTACACCTTC

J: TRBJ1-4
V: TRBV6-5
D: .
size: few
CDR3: CASSTTGFGEKLFF
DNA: TGTGCCAGCAGTACTACAGGGTTTGGGGAAAAACTGTTTTTT

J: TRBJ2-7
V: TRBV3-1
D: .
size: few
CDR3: CASSPWGDSYEQYF
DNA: TGTGCCAGCAGCCCTTGGGGAGATTCCTACGAGCAGTACTTC

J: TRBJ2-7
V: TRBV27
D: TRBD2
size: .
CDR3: CASSFSSGRSYEQYF
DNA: TGTGCCAGCAGTTTTAGCAGCGGGAGATCCTACGAGCAGTACTTC

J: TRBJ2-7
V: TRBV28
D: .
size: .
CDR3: CASSLVEGNYEQYF
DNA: TGTGCCAGCAGTTTAGTTGAGGGAAACTACGAGCAGTACTTC

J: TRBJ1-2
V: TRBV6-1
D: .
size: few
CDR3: CAAYQGNGYTF
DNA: TGTGCCGCATATCAGGGGAATGGCTACACCTTC

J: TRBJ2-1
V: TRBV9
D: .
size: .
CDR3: CASSVGPGSYNEQFF
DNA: TGTGCCAGCAGCGTAGGCCCGGGCTCCTACAATGAGCAGTTCTTC

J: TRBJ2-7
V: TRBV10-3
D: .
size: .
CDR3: CAISNMMGGYEQYF
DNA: TGTGCCATCAGTAACATGATGGGAGGCTACGAGCAGTACTTC

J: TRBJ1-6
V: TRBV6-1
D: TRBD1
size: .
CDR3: CASKKDRANSPLHF
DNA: TGTGCCAGCAAGAAGGACAGGGCTAATTCACCCCTCCACTTT

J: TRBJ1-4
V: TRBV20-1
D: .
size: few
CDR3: CSASNLNEKLFF
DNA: TGCAGTGCTAGTAACCTTAATGAAAAACTGTTTTTT